These 3 T cell receptor beta chains were all obtained from the same sample, sequenced in a study of T cell changes during pregnancy in multiple sclerosis. The repertoire was sequenced with immunoSEQ multiplex PCR; TCRdb's copy has only in-frame clones and lacks some. The data hold tens of thousands of clones, with 80% to 95% observed a single time. This specimen consisted of peripheral blood, obtained after pregnancy. These receptors were collected from a female donor in good health, enrolled as a control in a pregnancy study.

J is TRBJ2-3 and V is TRBV5-1; weak D call: TRBD1 (5 bases). Germline V gene lookup returns CDR1 SGHRS and CDR2 YFSETQ. V dropped 5 bases and J dropped 4 bases, with 17 bases sitting between them. CDR3 length: 15 amino acids. This CDR3 reads CASSQGRAASDTQYF. The CDR3 bases are TGCGCCAGCAGTCAGGGTAGGGCAGCCTCAGATACGCAGTATTTT.

The chain has TRBV5-4 and TRBJ2-7; 9 bases are shared with TRBD2. J gave up 1 base and V 0 bases, and 2 bases lay outside the gene matches. This CDR3 is 15 amino acids long. Per the germline V gene, CDR1 is SGHNT and CDR2 is YYREEE (reference sequence). CDR3 DNA: TGTGCCAGCAGCTTGGGGACTAGCGAGTCCTACGAGCAGTACTTC. It is translated as CASSLGTSESYEQYF.

This rearrangement joins TRBV7-2 to TRBJ2-7; 12 nucleotides agree with TRBD2. Germline lookup yields CDR1 SGHTA and CDR2 FQGNSA. The CDR3 covers 15 residues. Unmatched junction bases numbered 5, after V lost 5 bases and J lost 3 bases. As DNA, the CDR3 is TGTGCCAGCAGCCTGACTAGCGGGAGTCTCTACGAGCAGTACTTC. Translated, it gives CASSLTSGSLYEQYF.